A selection of T cell receptor beta chains follows, all from one sample in a study of T-cell memory formation after mild COVID-19. TCRdb passed the 5' RACE reads through MiXCR, listing each CDR3 protein once. The sample has hundreds of thousands of distinct CDR3 sequences, 17% seen once. The sample taken for sequencing was PBMCs or a T cell subset sorted from them (not recorded which). These receptors were taken from an adult woman who had mild COVID-19 (a few samples of this study predate the infection). Cell type and time point are not known. Each CDR3 is given with its conserved first and last residue.

TRBJ2-5,TRBV7-2,CASSFNRGEETQYF
TRBJ1-5,TRBV20-1,CSAMTGLSNQPQHF
TRBJ2-3,TRBV5-1,CASSLEVAGAGTDTQYF
TRBJ2-7,TRBV5-1,CASSLEFGTPPYEQYF
TRBJ2-3,TRBV5-4,CASSSPTFPAGADTQYF
TRBJ1-1,TRBV24-1,CATSDEGPGQADTEAFF
TRBJ2-1,TRBV5-1,CASSIEGTSSNEQFF
TRBJ1-1,TRBV12-3/TRBV12-4,CASRNGHRTEAFF
TRBJ1-2,TRBV12-3/TRBV12-4,CASTPDLYGYTF
TRBJ2-5,TRBV4-1,CASSQNWRLAKFETQYF
TRBJ1-1,TRBV20-1,CSAGTPTSTEAFF
TRBJ2-1,TRBV5-6,CASSLLGLAFGEQFF
TRBJ2-7,TRBV12-3/TRBV12-4,CASSFVQGAYEQYF
TRBJ2-7,TRBV2,CASSAEGGYEQYF
TRBJ2-1,TRBV5-6,CASSLAGGLSHEQFF
TRBJ2-7,TRBV5-5,CASSFGDFAAEQYF
TRBJ2-1,TRBV6-2/TRBV6-3,CASSLGGMSNEQFF
TRBJ2-7,TRBV5-4,CASSLNSGLLSYEQYF
TRBJ1-1,TRBV5-1,CASSLDRGVNTEAFF
TRBJ2-7,TRBV27,CASSFSPPRGTYEQYF
TRBJ1-5,TRBV4-3,CASSQEGPGHSNQPQHF
TRBJ2-5,TRBV30,CAWSVVAGAETQYF
TRBJ2-1,TRBV12-3/TRBV12-4,CASSLAPGLTNEQFF
TRBJ1-4,TRBV7-9,CASSIGQGGNEKLFF
TRBJ2-1,TRBV7-9,CASNMGPTGGNEQFF
TRBJ2-3,TRBV11-2,CASRSGQGRTDTQYF
TRBJ2-5,TRBV5-1,CASSYDSGGTQYF
TRBJ1-1,TRBV7-6,CASSFGGSSTEAFF
TRBJ2-3,TRBV9,CASSVEAGGPTDTQYF
TRBJ1-6,TRBV7-8,CASQPRDTSGRNSPLHF
TRBJ2-5,TRBV29-1,CSVRSSGVLETQYF
TRBJ2-1,TRBV5-1,CASSLTSGTRFYNEQFF
TRBJ1-2,TRBV5-1,CASSPSPGNGYTF
TRBJ1-4,TRBV9,CASSVGTVSNEKLFF
TRBJ1-2,TRBV27,CASRDRVHGYTF
TRBJ2-2,TRBV9,CASSAAGELFF
TRBJ2-1,TRBV9,CASSTSGAGETYNEQFF
TRBJ2-3,TRBV6-1,CASSEGGDTQYF
TRBJ2-1,TRBV7-9,CASSPNPVGAHEQFF
TRBJ2-1,TRBV6-4,CASSLAGEYDEQFF
TRBJ2-5,TRBV6-5,CASSSRQGGQETQYF
TRBJ2-5,TRBV5-1,CASSLSQPTGTQYF
TRBJ2-2,TRBV7-2,CASSSLLLAEKVSGELFF
TRBJ2-3,TRBV7-3,CASSLMGTIADTQYF
TRBJ2-3,TRBV6-5,CASFFSGGSYF
TRBJ2-5,TRBV9,CASSVGAGAPMAQYF
TRBJ2-4,TRBV12-3/TRBV12-4,CASQGVAKNIQYF
TRBJ1-2,TRBV2,CASSNVRTAKESSAF
TRBJ2-5,TRBV12-3/TRBV12-4,CASTRTGGQETQYF
TRBJ2-5,TRBV20-1,CSARDLLAGGETQYF
TRBJ1-6,TRBV27,CASTLLGGGRNNSPLHF
TRBJ1-5,TRBV27,CASSSFTSYRASNQPQHF
TRBJ2-5,TRBV11-2,CASSLIWGRETQYF
TRBJ2-7,TRBV5-1,CASSLVETGAYEQYF
TRBJ1-1,TRBV5-5,CASSLGEWGNTEAFF
TRBJ2-1,TRBV3-1,CASSPGTSGGSYNEQFF
TRBJ1-5,TRBV7-8,CASSVRQGNQPQHF
TRBJ1-2,TRBV5-1,CASSTEGYGYTF
TRBJ1-5,TRBV20-1,CSAPSPYRGVDNQPQHF